These 21 T cell receptor beta chains share one sample of origin, sequenced in a study of beta chain features in type 1 diabetes. What these receptors recognize is not known. Findings and limits, study-wide: TCRB CDR3 length was moderately but significantly reduced in all four CD4+ subsets of Type 1 diabetes patients.

Expressed TCRB transcripts were sequenced after all isolated RNA was converted to cDNA. Assay: immunoSEQ multiplex PCR; the TCRdb copy retains only in-frame clones and omits some. The data contain about 650,000 clones, 12% of them seen just once; the ten biggest clones take up more than 0.095%. What was sequenced was naive CD4+ T cells from blood. The receptors were gathered from a man aged 30-40 years with type 1 diabetes.

V and J are TRBV5-6 and TRBJ2-3; D gene ambiguous. The length of the CDR3 is 15 residues. The V gene lost 2 bases and the J gene lost 2 bases, with 12 bases spanning the gap. CDR1 is SGHDT, CDR2 YYEEEE, per germline. The CDR3 DNA follows: TGTGCCAGCAGCTTTTCCCCTCGGTACACAGATACGCAGTATTTT. Amino acid sequence: CASSFSPRYTDTQYF.

This clone was observed a handful of times. The same CDR3 can be traced to other DNA sequences in this sample. The chain is built from TRBV14 and TRBJ2-5; D is undetermined. CDR3 length: 11 residues. Germline assignment: CDR1 SGHDN and CDR2 FVKESK. V lost 4 bases to trimming and J lost 5 bases, with 5 bases between them. CDR3 in amino acids: CASSRSETQYF. In DNA, the CDR3 is TGTGCCAGCAGCCGATCGGAGACCCAGTACTTC.

Comment on this clone: The sample carries other DNA sequences with the same CDR3. This chain joins TRBV5-4 and TRBJ2-1; 13 bases fit TRBD2. V was clipped by 3 bases and J by 7 bases; unmatched bases: 1. The CDR3 has 14 residues. Germline CDR1 is SGHNT and CDR2 is YYREEE (reference sequence). Here the CDR3 reads CASSSGLAGNEQFF. DNA for the CDR3: TGTGCCAGCAGCTCGGGACTAGCGGGAAATGAGCAGTTCTTC.

V is TRBV18 and J is TRBJ1-5; 8 bases align to TRBD1. CDR1 and CDR2 (germline): KGHSH, LQKENI. This CDR3 has 16 amino acids. V shed 5 bases and J 2 bases; nucleotides not matched to a gene: 8. The CDR3: CASSSQQGDGNQPQHF. CDR3 nucleotides: TGTGCCAGCTCAAGTCAACAGGGGGATGGCAATCAGCCCCAGCATTTT. The complete variable domain, with remaining parts taken from reference TRBV18 and TRBJ1-5, reads NAGVMQNPRHLVRRRGQEARLRCSPMKGHSHVYWYRQLPEEGLKFMVYLQKENIIDESGMPKERFSAEFPKEGPSILRIQQVVRGDSAAYFCASSSQQGDGNQPQHFGDGTRLSIL.

This clone has just a few counts. This chain links TRBV30 with TRBJ2-2, with D uncertain. V lost 1 base, J lost 6 bases, and 6 bases lay in between. The CDR3 runs 12 residues. Germline CDR1 is GTSNPN and CDR2 is SVGIG (reference sequence). This chain's CDR3 is CAWSEGSGELFF. For the CDR3, the DNA is TGTGCCTGGAGTGAAGGGTCCGGGGAGCTGTTTTTT. Using reference TRBV30 and TRBJ2-2 for the parts outside the CDR3, the full variable domain is SQTIHQWPATLVQPVGSPLSLECTVEGTSNPNLYWYRQAAGRGLQLLFYSVGIGQISSEVPQNLSASRPQDRQFILSSKKLLLSDSGFYLCAWSEGSGELFFGEGSRLTVL.

J is TRBJ2-1 and V is TRBV7-8; D perhaps matches TRBD1 (6 bases). V was shortened by 10 bases and J by 1 base, with 29 bases between the two germline ends. The CDR3 is made up of 19 amino acids. Germline CDR1 is SGHVS and CDR2 is FQNEAQ. Here the CDR3 reads CATQPFIGAGEYSYNEQFF. The CDR3 nucleotides read TGTGCCACCCAGCCCTTCATCGGGGCAGGGGAGTATTCCTACAATGAGCAGTTCTTC.

V and J are TRBV2 and TRBJ1-2; perhaps TRBD1 as D (5 bases). With 6 bases removed from V and 8 bases from J, the gap between germline ends came to 19 bases. The CDR3 contains 14 residues. Looked up from germline, CDR1 is SNHLY and CDR2 is FYNNEI. CDR3 sequence (DNA): TGTGCCAGCAGGATCTCACAGGAATCAGGAGGCTACACCTTC. This translates into CASRISQESGGYTF.

This clone was seen a few times. The J gene is TRBJ2-2, the V gene TRBV4-3; no clear D gene. The V gene's germline CDR1 is LGHNA and CDR2 YSLEER. The V end lost 0 bases, the J end lost 2 bases, and 7 bases lay between the germline ends. The CDR3 is made up of 15 amino acids. The CDR3 bases are TGCGCCAGCAGCCAAGATGTCAGAAACACCGGGGAGCTGTTTTTT. This encodes CASSQDVRNTGELFF.

In this sample, this clone turned up a few times. The chain couples TRBV29-1 to TRBJ2-7; D is uncertain. Germline V gene data show CDR1 as SQVTM and CDR2 as ANQGSEA. This CDR3 region has 13 residues. The germline V and J ends were trimmed by 4 bases and 2 bases, with 12 bases remaining between them. CDR3 sequence: CSVASRQAYEQYF. CDR3 DNA sequence: TGCAGCGTTGCCTCCAGGCAAGCCTACGAGCAGTACTTC.

On this clone itself: This same CDR3 is encoded by further DNA sequences in the sample. The rearrangement uses TRBV4-1 and TRBJ2-7; 11 positions agree with TRBD1. Losses at the gene ends were 2 bases for V and 4 bases for J; bases not matched to a gene: 4. The CDR3 runs 15 residues. Per germline, CDR1 MGHRA and CDR2 YSYEKL. The CDR3 nucleotides read TGCGCCAGCAGCCAACCGGGACAGGGGGTATACGAGCAGTACTTC. Translating it yields CASSQPGQGVYEQYF.

V and J are TRBV5-6 and TRBJ2-1, with D maybe TRBD1 (6 bases). The V gene lost 4 bases and the J gene lost 7 bases, with 18 bases spanning the gap. Germline CDR1 and CDR2: SGHDT and YYEEEE. The CDR3 is 15 amino acids. The CDR3 spells CASSTTGTLGNEQFF. The DNA for the CDR3 is TGTGCCAGCAGCACAACCGGGACATTGGGGAATGAGCAGTTCTTC.

On this clone itself: Additional DNA sequences in this sample encode the identical CDR3. The J gene is TRBJ2-7, the V gene TRBV7-2; TRBD1 is a possible D gene (5 bases). Per germline, CDR1 SGHTA and CDR2 FQGNSA. Trimming cost V 5 bases and J 3 bases, with 8 bases left between them. The CDR3 length is 12 residues. CDR3 DNA sequence: TGTGCCAGCAGCCTCCAGGGCTACGAGCAGTACTTC. Translating it yields CASSLQGYEQYF.

There are a few counts of this clone. The chain's CDR3 is CAWIRLGPSYEQYF. CDR3 in DNA: TGTGCCTGGATCCGCTTAGGGCCCTCCTACGAGCAGTACTTC. J is TRBJ2-7 and V is TRBV30; no definite D call. Per the germline V gene, CDR1 is GTSNPN and CDR2 is SVGIG (reference sequence). The length of the CDR3 is 14 residues. The V end was cut by 4 bases, the J end by 0 bases, with 13 bases between.

This clone turned up a few times. The chain couples TRBV16 to TRBJ1-1; TRBD1 might be the D (6 bases). Trimming stripped 3 bases from V and 7 bases from J, with 15 bases between. The CDR3 contains 14 residues. The germline gives CDR1 KGHSY, CDR2 FQNENV. The CDR3 bases are TGTGCCAGCAGCCAGGACAGTACGACCCGTGAAGCTTTCTTT. It translates to CASSQDSTTREAFF.

This clone has more than one count but fewer than ten. This chain links TRBV29-1 with TRBJ1-1; a weak D match, TRBD1 (6 bases). The CDR3 sequence is 14 residues long. Trimming stripped 2 bases from V and 4 bases from J, with 14 bases between. Germline V gene data show CDR1 as SQVTM and CDR2 as ANQGSEA. The CDR3 protein is CSVELQGVSTEAFF. CDR3 DNA sequence: TGCAGCGTTGAACTACAGGGCGTTAGCACTGAAGCTTTCTTT.

The chain couples TRBV4-3 to TRBJ2-3; TRBD1 agrees at 8 bases. The CDR3 sequence is 16 residues long. V gave up 5 bases and J gave up 3 bases; unmatched junction bases: 10. Germline V gene data show CDR1 as LGHNA and CDR2 as YSLEER. CDR3 loop: CASSGPTGVGTDTQYF. DNA for the CDR3: TGCGCCAGCAGCGGACCGACAGGGGTTGGGACAGATACGCAGTATTTT.

The chain employs TRBV7-9 and TRBJ2-1; no clear D. This CDR3 has 14 amino acids. V gave up 2 bases and J gave up 6 bases, with 11 bases separating them. Germline V CDR1 and CDR2: SEHNR, FQNEAQ (reference sequence). CDR3 region: CASSLMDGGNEQFF. CDR3 sequence (DNA): TGTGCCAGCAGCTTAATGGACGGCGGCAATGAGCAGTTCTTC.

The rearrangement links TRBV5-1 to TRBJ1-4; 9 bases are shared with TRBD1. This CDR3 has 14 residues. CDR1 SGHRS and CDR2 YFSETQ come from the germline V gene. V lost 0 bases and J lost 6; bases outside the gene matches: 0. The CDR3 is CASSLGTGDEKLFF. In nucleotides, the CDR3 is TGCGCCAGCAGCTTGGGGACAGGGGATGAAAAACTGTTTTTT.

The CDR3 loop is CASSQRLRGDTQYF. The CDR3 DNA reads TGCGCCAGCAGCCAAAGACTAAGGGGGGATACGCAGTATTTT. J is TRBJ2-3 and V is TRBV4-3, with D possibly TRBD1 on 6 matching bases. V was trimmed by 2 bases and J by 6 bases, leaving 12 bases between them. Per the germline V gene, CDR1 is LGHNA and CDR2 is YSLEER. The CDR3 loop spans 14 amino acids.

The chain uses TRBV6-5 and TRBJ2-4; tentatively, D is TRBD2 (5 bases). Germline assignment: CDR1 MNHEY and CDR2 SVGAGI. Trimming took off 6 bases at V and 2 bases at J, with 11 bases between the two ends. This CDR3 is built from 14 residues. The CDR3 reads CASRSGRSKNIQYF. For the CDR3, the DNA is TGTGCCAGCAGAAGTGGGAGATCCAAAAACATTCAGTACTTC.

This clone has only a few counts. V and J are TRBV2 and TRBJ1-2, with TRBD1 matching over 11 bases. Germline V gene sequence: CDR1 SNHLY, CDR2 FYNNEI. The CDR3 has 13 amino acids. With V trimmed by 10 bases and J by 5 bases, 6 bases remained unmatched. The CDR3 spells CATGQGARYGYTF. CDR3 in DNA: TGTGCCACTGGACAGGGGGCTCGGTATGGCTACACCTTC. Together with reference TRBV2 and TRBJ1-2, the CDR3 gives the full variable domain: EPEVTQTPSHQVTQMGQEVILRCVPISNHLYFYWYRQILGQKVEFLVSFYNNEISEKSEIFDDQFSVERPDGSNFTLKIRSTKLEDSAMYFCATGQGARYGYTFGSGTRLTVV.